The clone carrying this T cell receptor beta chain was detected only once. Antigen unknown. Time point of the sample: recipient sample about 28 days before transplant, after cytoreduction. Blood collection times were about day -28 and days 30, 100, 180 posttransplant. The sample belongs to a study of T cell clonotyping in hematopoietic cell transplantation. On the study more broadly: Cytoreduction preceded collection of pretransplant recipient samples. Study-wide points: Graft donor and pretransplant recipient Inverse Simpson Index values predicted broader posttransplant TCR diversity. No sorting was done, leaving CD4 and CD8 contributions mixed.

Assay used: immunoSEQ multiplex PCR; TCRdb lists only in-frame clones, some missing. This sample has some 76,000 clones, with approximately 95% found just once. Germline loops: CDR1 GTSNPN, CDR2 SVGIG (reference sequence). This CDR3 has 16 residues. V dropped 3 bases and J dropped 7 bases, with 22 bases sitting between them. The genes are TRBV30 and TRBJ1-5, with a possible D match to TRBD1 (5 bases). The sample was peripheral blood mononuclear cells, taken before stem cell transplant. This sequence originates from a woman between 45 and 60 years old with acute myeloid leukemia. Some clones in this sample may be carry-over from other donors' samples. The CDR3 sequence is CAWSTAQGPFGQPQHF. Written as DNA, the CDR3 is TGTGCCTGGAGCACGGCCCAGGGCCCCTTCGGGCAGCCCCAGCATTTT.